The clone carrying this T cell receptor beta chain turned up a few times. Its antigen is as yet unknown. This sample stems from a study of Ad26.COV2.S vaccination and SARS-CoV-2 variants. On the study more broadly: The donor participated in the COV1001 trial, in its Ad26.COV2.S arm. Ad26.COV2.S was injected intramuscularly once or twice, 56 days apart.

The protocol was immunoSEQ multiplex PCR, while the TCRdb copy is restricted to in-frame clones and leaves out a portion. The sample gives 510,000 or so clones, around 88% of which show up once; roughly 13% is in the top ten. The study, taken as a whole, reports: Participants in the vaccine arm had higher spike-specific TCR breadth; placebo recipients had lower. Reportedly, spike-specific CD8+ and CD4+ T cell responses achieved substantial breadth once vaccination had taken place.

Treatment noted: some 20 received Ad26.COV2.S at low or high dose, single or two shots; about 5 received placebo; per-sample allocation not given. It was on day 63 after the first vaccine or placebo injection that samples were taken. There are 17 residues in the CDR3. J gave up 7 bases and V 6 bases, and 16 bases lay outside the gene matches. Looked up from germline, CDR1 is MNHEY and CDR2 is SVGEGT. J is TRBJ1-5 and V is TRBV6-2 or TRBV6-3; 9 bases match TRBD1. The material sequenced was peripheral blood, taken in a trial of Ad26.COV2.S vaccine versus placebo. The source of this sequence is a person aged 18-65 years who received the Ad26.COV2.S COVID-19 vaccine or a placebo. CDR3 sequence reads: CASSLDWGQGEGQPQHF. DNA for the CDR3: TGTGCCAGCAGCCTAGACTGGGGACAGGGAGAAGGGCAGCCCCAGCATTTT.